The present TCR beta chain was sequenced within a study of beta chain features in type 1 diabetes. Stem cell-like memory, regulatory, central memory and naive CD4+ cells were sorted via CD45RO/CCR7/CD25/CD127/CD95/CD27. Without exception, sorted populations had purity beyond 95%. Notes on this clone: The target antigen is unknown. This CDR3 is also generated by other DNA sequences in the sample.

Expressed TCRB transcripts were sequenced because the entire RNA isolate underwent reverse transcription. Clones were sequenced by immunoSEQ multiplex PCR, and TCRdb holds only the in-frame ones, with some missing. The data contain 300,000 to 350,000 clones, less than 10% of them seen just once; the ten biggest clones take up around 0.44%. The germline CDR1 and CDR2 sequences are KGHSH and LQKENI. V shed 3 bases and J shed 0 bases, with 10 bases lying between them. The length of the CDR3 is 15 residues. Regarding the study as a whole: In type 1 diabetes patients, VDJ junctions had fewer insertions; deletions at these junctions were more frequent. Within the patient group, naive, central memory and Treg TCRB repertoires appeared more similar to each other than within healthy donors.

Sequencing was performed on central memory CD4+ T cells from blood. The rearrangement uses TRBV18 and TRBJ2-3, with D maybe TRBD1 (6 bases). The sequence derives from a woman aged 18-30 years in good health. The CDR3 protein is CASSPGQLSTDTQYF. DNA of the CDR3: TGTGCCAGCTCACCTGGACAGCTTAGCACAGATACGCAGTATTTT.